This T cell receptor (beta chain) originates from a study of blood T cells in healthy people across ages. Study-wide results and limits: Older age coincided with a roughly linear decline in TCR beta diversity per million T cells. Relative to aged donors, long-lived donors carried more naive CD4+ cells and displayed higher diversity. Researchers report that TCR beta diversity correlated strongly with naive T cell percentage.

This clonotype was seen a few times. Its specificity is not known. The CDR3 is 13 amino acids. V shed 6 bases and J 8 bases; nucleotides not matched to a gene: 2. Germline loops: CDR1 SNHLY, CDR2 FYNNEI. The use of a sample-barcoded 5' primer and a J-beta primer mix characterized a second PCR of roughly 7 to 11 cycles. TCRdb passed the 5' RACE reads through MiXCR, listing each CDR3 protein once. The sample shows about 1.5 million distinct CDR3 sequences, roughly 43% of them seen only once. The sequenced material came from blood. This rearrangement joins TRBV2 to TRBJ2-5, with TRBD2 identical over 14 bases. The sequence derives from a woman aged 18-35 years in good health. CDR3: CASRGTSGGTQYF. The CDR3 DNA reads as TGTGCCAGCAGAGGGACTAGCGGGGGAACCCAGTACTTC.